The clone carrying this T cell receptor beta chain has more than one count but fewer than ten. Naive CD8 cells comprised CD45RO-negative, CCR7-positively selected cells, excluding terminally differentiated effector memory CD45RA+ cells. V was cut by 4 bases and J by 0 bases, with 7 bases left in between. CDR3 length equals 13 residues. Germline lookup yields CDR1 MNHEY and CDR2 SMNVEV (reference sequence). The source of the sample is a study of shared clonotypes between healthy human individuals. Profiled with immunoSEQ multiplex PCR; TCRdb holds only in-frame clones, not every one. The sample lists some 2 million clones, about 95% occurring once.

The sequence was collected from a man in his late teens or twenties in good health. The V call is TRBV27, the J call TRBJ2-7; D gene unclear. The sequencing sample was made of naive CD8+ T cells sorted from blood. CDR3 nucleotides: TGTGCCAGCAGTTGGCAGGCCTCCTACGAGCAGTACTTC. Amino acids: CASSWQASYEQYF.